The 28 T cell receptor beta chains below come from one sample, sequenced in a study of T cell responses to AZD1222 COVID-19 vaccine. The method was immunoSEQ multiplex PCR; TCRdb's version includes in-frame clones alone and lacks a portion of them. The sample has about 120,000 clones; over 80% are singletons. The sample in question was peripheral blood, obtained 28 days after the second AZD1222 dose. The receptors were sampled from an adult who received the AZD1222 COVID-19 vaccine.

The V call is TRBV5-1, the J call TRBJ2-3; 9 bases fit TRBD2. CDR1 and CDR2 from the germline V gene are SGHRS and YFSETQ. CDR3 length equals 15 residues. The J segment lost 4 bases and the V segment lost 0 bases, leaving 3 bases of the junction unmatched. The CDR3 region has the DNA TGCGCCAGCAGCTTGGGCGGGGGGGGCCCAGATACGCAGTATTTT. It encodes CASSLGGGGPDTQYF.

In this sample, this clone turned up once. The chain is built from TRBV10-3 and TRBJ2-3; 10 positions agree with TRBD1. V was pared by 11 bases and J by 1 base, with 3 bases of the junction left unmatched. The CDR3 runs 13 residues. CDR1 and CDR2 from the germline V gene are ENHRY and SYGVKD. The CDR3 loop is CAAGTGGTDTQYF. CDR3 bases: TGTGCCGCCGGGACAGGGGGCACAGATACGCAGTATTTT.

The chain has TRBV6-5 and TRBJ2-3; D is possibly TRBD1 (5 bases). Per the germline V gene, CDR1 is MNHEY and CDR2 is SVGAGI. This CDR3 contains 15 residues. The ends were cut back, 4 bases at V and 1 base at J, with 12 bases in the middle. CDR3 protein: CASSWGSLGTDTQYF. The CDR3 DNA sequence: TGTGCCAGCAGTTGGGGCAGCCTGGGCACAGATACGCAGTATTTT.

This clone occurred once. The chain recombines TRBV24-1 with TRBJ2-7; 7 nucleotides line up with TRBD1. The CDR3 is made up of 15 amino acids. Looked up from germline, CDR1 is KGHDR and CDR2 is SFDVKD. V lost 2 bases and J lost 5; bases outside the gene matches: 8. The CDR3 protein is CATSDSSRGKDEQYF. In DNA, the CDR3 is TGTGCCACCAGTGATTCTTCCAGGGGGAAGGACGAGCAGTACTTC.

CDR3 bases: TGTGCCAGCAGCCGGAGTGGGCTAGCGGGACCGTTGAACACCGGGGAGCTGTTTTTT. It is translated as CASSRSGLAGPLNTGELFF. The chain combines TRBV2 with TRBJ2-2; 9 bases map to TRBD2. Germline values: CDR1 SNHLY, CDR2 FYNNEI. The J segment lost 1 base and the V segment lost 6 bases, leaving 15 bases of the junction unmatched. CDR3 length equals 19 residues.

The V and J genes are TRBV19 and TRBJ2-5, with TRBD1 matching 9 bases. This CDR3 is built from 14 residues. V lost 9 bases to trimming and J lost 3 bases; unmatched junction nucleotides: 8. In germline, CDR1 is LNHDA, CDR2 SQIVND (reference sequence). CDR3 nucleotides: TGTGCCAGCTCCGGGACAGGGAGGGAAGAGACCCAGTACTTC. It encodes CASSGTGREETQYF.

V gene TRBV5-1 combines with J gene TRBJ2-7, with D unresolved. Germline assignment: CDR1 SGHRS and CDR2 YFSETQ. The V end was cut by 0 bases, the J end by 4 bases, with 23 bases between. This CDR3 is 18 amino acids long. DNA of the CDR3: TGCGCCAGCAGCTTGGGTGTATTTCGGTACTTGTCTGCGTACGAGCAGTACTTC. Protein: CASSLGVFRYLSAYEQYF.

The chain carries TRBV5-6 and TRBJ2-1; D unclear. This CDR3 is built from 14 residues. Germline assignment: CDR1 SGHDT and CDR2 YYEEEE. V was trimmed by 3 bases and J by 4 bases, leaving 11 bases between them. This CDR3 is CASSSIDSYNEQFF. As DNA, the CDR3 is TGTGCCAGCAGCTCCATAGACTCATACAATGAGCAGTTCTTC.

This chain connects TRBV15 to TRBJ1-4; D gene ambiguous. CDR1 and CDR2 from the germline V gene are LNHNV and YYDKDF (reference sequence). V was shortened by 1 base and J by 8 bases, with 5 bases between the two germline ends. The CDR3 totals 12 residues. CDR3 DNA: TGTGCCACCAGCAGAGCTGGCGAAAAACTGTTTTTT. It encodes CATSRAGEKLFF.

In nucleotides, the CDR3 is TGTGCCAGCAGTGAAGAACAGGGGGCGCCGAACACCGGGGAGCTGTTTTTT. This gives the protein CASSEEQGAPNTGELFF. The V and J genes are TRBV2 and TRBJ2-2, with 9 bases fitting TRBD1. The CDR3 has 17 amino acids. Germline V gene sequence: CDR1 SNHLY, CDR2 FYNNEI. Losses at the gene ends were 1 base for V and 0 bases for J; bases not matched to a gene: 3.

CDR3 loop: CASSLNVGTAFYGYTF. CDR3 DNA: TGTGCCAGCAGTTTAAACGTCGGGACAGCATTCTATGGCTACACCTTC. The chain joins TRBV28 to TRBJ1-2; 7 positions agree with TRBD1. V lost 2 bases and J lost 4; bases outside the gene matches: 10. The CDR3 spans 16 residues. The germline V gene has CDR1 MDHEN and CDR2 SYDVKM.

The chain combines TRBV28 with TRBJ2-4, with TRBD1 as a possible D gene (6 bases). The germline V gene has CDR1 MDHEN and CDR2 SYDVKM. Trimming shortened V by 3 bases and J by 1 base, and 10 bases separated the two germline ends. There are 15 residues in the CDR3. CDR3 protein: CASSLAGEAKNIQYF. The CDR3 nucleotides read TGTGCCAGCAGTTTGGCAGGGGAGGCCAAAAACATTCAGTACTTC. Together with reference TRBV28 and TRBJ2-4, the CDR3 gives the full variable domain: DVKVTQSSRYLVKRTGEKVFLECVQDMDHENMFWYRQDPGLGLRLIYFSYDVKMKEKGDIPEGYSVSREKKERFSLILESASTNQTSMYLCASSLAGEAKNIQYFGAGTRLSVL.

The chain couples TRBV28 to TRBJ2-3; no firm D call. The length of the CDR3 is 14 residues. V was shortened by 4 bases and J by 0 bases, with 8 bases between the two germline ends. The V gene's germline CDR1 is MDHEN and CDR2 SYDVKM. The CDR3 sequence: CASSYEPSTDTQYF. The CDR3 nucleotides are TGTGCCAGCAGTTACGAGCCTAGCACAGATACGCAGTATTTT.

The rearrangement links TRBV7-8 to TRBJ1-6; no firm D call. V lost 3 bases to trimming and J lost 8 bases, with 11 bases between them. Germline CDR1 and CDR2: SGHVS and FQNEAQ. The CDR3 extends over 14 amino acids. The CDR3 sequence: CASSFTAEDSPLHF. The CDR3, as DNA: TGTGCCAGCAGCTTTACGGCAGAGGATTCACCCCTCCACTTT.

This chain links TRBV18 with TRBJ2-1; TRBD1 agrees at 7 bases. This CDR3 contains 17 residues. The V and J ends lost 1 base and 0 bases, in that order; junction bases with no gene match: 6. Germline CDR1 is KGHSH and CDR2 is LQKENI. CDR3: CASSPLSGQSSYNEQFF. CDR3 in DNA: TGTGCCAGCTCACCACTTTCGGGACAGAGCTCCTACAATGAGCAGTTCTTC.

The chain couples TRBV7-9 to TRBJ2-7; D may correspond to TRBD1 or TRBD2 (5 bases each). Germline CDR1 SEHNR, CDR2 FQNEAQ (reference sequence). The CDR3 sequence is 13 residues long. V lost 6 bases and J 3 bases, leaving 12 bases between the germline ends. DNA of the CDR3: TGTGCCAGCAGTCCCGGGACCCACTACGAGCAGTACTTC. Encoded protein: CASSPGTHYEQYF. Full variable domain (rest looked up from reference TRBV7-9 and TRBJ2-7): DTGVSQNPRHKITKRGQNVTFRCDPISEHNRLYWYRQTLGQGPEFLTYFQNEAQLEKSRLLSDRFSAERPKGSFSTLEIQRTEQGDSAMYLCASSPGTHYEQYFGPGTRLTVT.

V and J are TRBV19 and TRBJ1-5; 7 bases map to TRBD1. This CDR3 has 15 residues. Germline CDR1 is LNHDA and CDR2 is SQIVND (reference sequence). J lost 3 bases, V lost 6 bases, and 8 bases had no gene match. CDR3 bases: TGTGCCAGTAGGGATGGGACAGTCGACAATCAGCCCCAGCATTTT. Translating gives CASRDGTVDNQPQHF.

This clone was recorded once. The chain has TRBV7-2 and TRBJ2-2; D is unresolved. The germline V gene has CDR1 SGHTA and CDR2 FQGNSA. Trimming left V 6 bases short and J 2 bases short, with 10 bases between. CDR3 length: 14 residues. The CDR3 reads CASRKLGNTGELFF. As DNA, the CDR3 is TGTGCCAGCAGAAAGCTAGGTAACACCGGGGAGCTGTTTTTT.

The chain joins TRBV5-1 to TRBJ2-7; D unclear. CDR3 length: 15 residues. Germline V gene lookup returns CDR1 SGHRS and CDR2 YFSETQ. V lost 0 bases to trimming and J lost 2 bases, with 12 bases between them. CDR3 amino acids: CASSLARAVAYEQYF. The CDR3 nucleotides are TGCGCCAGCAGCTTGGCTCGTGCCGTCGCCTACGAGCAGTACTTC. Full variable domain (missing parts from reference TRBV5-1 and TRBJ2-7): KAGVTQTPRYLIKTRGQQVTLSCSPISGHRSVSWYQQTPGQGLQFLFEYFSETQRNKGNFPGRFSGRQFSNSRSEMNVSTLELGDSALYLCASSLARAVAYEQYFGPGTRLTVT.

The V and J genes are TRBV27 and TRBJ2-1; 9 bases are a match to TRBD2. CDR3 length: 14 amino acids. The V and J ends lost 6 bases and 8 bases, in that order; junction bases with no gene match: 8. Germline assignment: CDR1 MNHEY and CDR2 SMNVEV (reference sequence). The CDR3 sequence is CASRQRAGGHEQFF. CDR3 bases: TGTGCCAGCAGACAACGGGCGGGGGGGCATGAGCAGTTCTTC.

The chain couples TRBV6-2 or TRBV6-3 to TRBJ1-5; 9 bases fit TRBD1. CDR3 size: 15 residues. Losses at the gene ends were 6 bases for V and 4 bases for J; bases not matched to a gene: 7. CDR1 MNHEY and CDR2 SVGEGT come from the germline V gene. The CDR3 here is CASSRTGVGNQPQHF. The CDR3 DNA sequence: TGTGCCAGCAGCCGGACAGGGGTCGGGAATCAGCCCCAGCATTTT.

V is TRBV3-1 (or the pseudogene TRBV3-2) and J is TRBJ2-7; D might be TRBD2 (5 bases). The V end was cut by 0 bases, the J end by 7 bases, with 19 bases between. Germline V lookup: CDR1 LGHDT, CDR2 YNNKEL (reference sequence). The CDR3 spans 16 residues. CDR3 residues: CASSQEEAGLRREQYF. The CDR3 DNA follows: TGTGCCAGCAGCCAAGAGGAGGCAGGTCTTCGTAGGGAGCAGTACTTC.

The chain carries TRBV16 and TRBJ1-5, with D unclear. Germline CDR1 is KGHSY and CDR2 is FQNENV. The CDR3 spans 15 residues. V lost 4 bases, J lost 0 bases, and 10 bases lay in between. The CDR3 DNA reads TGTGCCAGCAGCCTGGACCTAGGTAGCAATCAGCCCCAGCATTTT. Translating it yields CASSLDLGSNQPQHF.

The chain has TRBV6-5 and TRBJ1-2; TRBD1 might be the D (5 bases). The CDR3 loop spans 14 amino acids. V gave up 0 bases and J gave up 3 bases, with 8 bases separating them. Germline lookup yields CDR1 MNHEY and CDR2 SVGAGI. The CDR3 protein is CASSYSGEDYGYTF. CDR3 sequence (DNA): TGTGCCAGCAGTTACTCGGGGGAGGACTATGGCTACACCTTC.

This chain joins TRBV18 and TRBJ1-1; TRBD1 might be the D (5 bases). CDR3 length equals 14 residues. The germline CDR1 and CDR2 sequences are KGHSH and LQKENI. The V and J ends lost 3 bases and 4 bases respectively, with 12 bases between them. This CDR3 reads CASSPSQGITEAFF. In nucleotides, the CDR3 is TGTGCCAGCTCACCGTCGCAGGGAATCACTGAAGCTTTCTTT.

The genes are TRBV14 and TRBJ2-7, with a tentative D call TRBD1 (6 bases). V gave up 0 bases and J gave up 2 bases, with 14 bases separating them. CDR1 is SGHDN, CDR2 FVKESK, per germline. The CDR3 extends over 16 amino acids. The CDR3 coding sequence is TGTGCCAGCAGCCAAGATAGGGCAGGGGTCACCTACGAGCAGTACTTC. It encodes CASSQDRAGVTYEQYF. The whole variable domain, remainder taken from reference TRBV14 and TRBJ2-7, is EAGVTQFPSHSVIEKGQTVTLRCDPISGHDNLYWYRRVMGKEIKFLLHFVKESKQDESGMPNNRFLAERTGGTYSTLKVQPAELEDSGVYFCASSQDRAGVTYEQYFGPGTRLTVT.

The chain uses TRBV13 and TRBJ2-3; D may be TRBD1 or TRBD2 (5 bases each). V lost 5 bases to trimming and J lost 0 bases, with 18 bases between them. CDR3 length equals 17 residues. Germline V gene sequence: CDR1 PRHDT, CDR2 FYEKMQ (reference sequence). The CDR3 sequence: CASSPEGRAHSTDTQYF. As DNA, the CDR3 is TGTGCCAGCAGCCCAGAGGGGCGGGCCCATAGCACAGATACGCAGTATTTT.

The chain has TRBV21-1 and TRBJ2-5. TRBV21-1 is designated a pseudogene. The CDR3 is 12 residues long. The CDR3: CASSKREETQYF. The CDR3 coding sequence is TGTGCCAGCAGCAAAAGGGAAGAGACCCAGTACTTC.